The 11 T cell receptor beta chains in this list originate from one sample, sequenced in a study of CD8 T cells in Susac syndrome. An amount of RNA that ranged from 0.5 to 1 ug was reverse transcribed with random hexamers. TCRdb used MiXCR to reprocess the immunoSEQ multiplex PCR reads, holding one entry per CDR3 protein. Of tens of thousands of distinct CDR3 sequences in the sample, approximately 96% are singletons; the top ten hold 0.5% to 0.8%. Material: CD8+ T cells from PBMCs. Receptors were obtained from a human donor with Susac syndrome.

DNA of the CDR3: TGTGCCAGCAGCTGGAACGGACCCATGAACACTGAAGCTTTCTTT. Amino acid sequence: CASSWNGPMNTEAFF. This chain uses TRBV6-2 or TRBV6-3 with TRBJ1-1; D ambiguous. CDR1 and CDR2 (germline): MNHEY, SVGEGT. The CDR3 totals 15 residues. The V end was cut by 6 bases, the J end by 0 bases, with 14 bases between.

This clonotype was counted once. This likely comes from a read error, as the CDR3 has no conserved phenylalanine or tryptophan at its end. V usage is TRBV12-3 or TRBV12-4 and J usage is TRBJ2-2; D gene uncertain. The CDR3 covers 12 residues. In nucleotides, the CDR3 is TGTGTCAGCAGTAAGAACACCGGGGAGCTGTTTCTT. Amino acid sequence: CVSSKNTGELFL.

V and J are TRBV5-1 and TRBJ2-1, with 7 positions matching TRBD1. Per the germline V gene, CDR1 is SGHRS and CDR2 is YFSETQ. V shed 0 bases, J shed 2 bases, and the junction held 2 bases outside the gene matches. The CDR3 runs 15 residues. The CDR3 sequence is CASSLAQGAYNEQFF. The CDR3 bases are TGCGCCAGCAGCTTGGCCCAGGGGGCCTACAATGAGCAGTTCTTC.

V gene TRBV29-1 combines with J gene TRBJ2-2; TRBD2 might be the D (7 bases). The CDR3 is 15 residues long. Germline CDR1 SQVTM, CDR2 ANQGSEA. Trimming shortened V by 2 bases and J by 3 bases, and 13 bases separated the two germline ends. CDR3 amino acids: CSVERGGGDTGELFF. The CDR3 DNA reads TGCAGCGTTGAACGAGGGGGGGGAGACACCGGGGAGCTGTTTTTT.

The V gene is TRBV11-2, the J gene TRBJ1-1; D perhaps matches TRBD1 (5 bases). The germline V gene encodes CDR1 SGHAT and CDR2 FQNNGV. The CDR3 runs to 16 residues. Trimming shortened V by 3 bases and J by 1 base, and 15 bases separated the two germline ends. The CDR3 DNA reads TGTGCCAGCAGCTTGGGGCTGTTCCCCCCGAACACTGAAGCTTTCTTT. It yields the protein CASSLGLFPPNTEAFF.

The CDR3 DNA reads TGTGCCAGCAGCCAAGGGGGGGTGGCAGTCGGCTACACCTTC. Protein: CASSQGGVAVGYTF. The J gene is TRBJ1-2, the V gene TRBV9; D possibly corresponds to TRBD1 (6 bases). Germline assignment: CDR1 SGDLS and CDR2 YYNGEE. This CDR3 region has 14 residues. V was pared by 4 bases and J by 8 bases, with 18 bases between.

The chain couples TRBV11-1 to TRBJ2-1; 13 bases are a match to TRBD2. V lost 1 base and J lost 0; bases outside the gene matches: 15. Germline V lookup: CDR1 SGHAT, CDR2 FQDESV (reference sequence). The length of the CDR3 is 22 residues. Here the CDR3 reads CASSLGQGGLAGAKSSYNEQFF. The CDR3 DNA sequence: TGTGCCAGCAGCTTAGGACAGGGAGGACTAGCGGGGGCGAAGAGCTCCTACAATGAGCAGTTCTTC.

This chain links TRBV27 with TRBJ1-1; TRBD1 agrees at 10 bases. Trimming removed 3 bases from V and 3 bases from J; junction bases left unmatched: 7. The CDR3 has 16 residues. CDR1 and CDR2 from the germline V gene are MNHEY and SMNVEV (reference sequence). Here the CDR3 DNA reads TGTGCCAGCAGTTTCACCGACAGGGGGCTCGACACTGAAGCTTTCTTT. Protein product: CASSFTDRGLDTEAFF.

A few counts support this clonotype. This rearrangement joins TRBV19 to TRBJ2-1; a weak D match, TRBD2 (6 bases). Germline V gene lookup returns CDR1 LNHDA and CDR2 SQIVND (reference sequence). Trimming shortened V by 9 bases and J by 4 bases, and 13 bases separated the two germline ends. The CDR3 sequence is 13 residues long. CDR3 bases: TGTGCCAGCGCGGGGCGGCCATACAATGAGCAGTTCTTC. Encoded protein: CASAGRPYNEQFF.

The V call is TRBV14, the J call TRBJ2-1, with 9 bases matching TRBD1. J lost 7 bases, V lost 4 bases, and 8 bases had no gene match. This CDR3 spans 15 amino acids. Germline V CDR1 and CDR2: SGHDN, FVKESK. The CDR3 spells CASSLRDRVKNEQFF. The CDR3 DNA follows: TGTGCCAGCAGCCTCCGGGACAGGGTCAAGAATGAGCAGTTCTTC.

The chain uses TRBV27 and TRBJ2-4, with 10 bases matching TRBD2. The CDR3 totals 11 residues. Germline-derived CDR1 and CDR2 are MNHEY and SMNVEV (reference sequence). Trimming took 3 bases from V and 15 from J; bases not matched to a gene: 2. The CDR3: CASSLERGGYF. CDR3 DNA: TGTGCCAGCAGTTTGGAGCGGGGGGGGTACTTC.